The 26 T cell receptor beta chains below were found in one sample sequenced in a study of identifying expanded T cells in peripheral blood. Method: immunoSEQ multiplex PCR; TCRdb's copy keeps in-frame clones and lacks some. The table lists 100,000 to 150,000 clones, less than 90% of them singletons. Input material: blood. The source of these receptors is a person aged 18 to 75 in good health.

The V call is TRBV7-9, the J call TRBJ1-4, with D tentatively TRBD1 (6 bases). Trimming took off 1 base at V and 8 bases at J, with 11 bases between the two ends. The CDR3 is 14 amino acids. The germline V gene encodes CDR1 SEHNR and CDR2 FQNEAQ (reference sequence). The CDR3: CASSLEWGREKLFF. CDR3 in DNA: TGTGCCAGCAGCTTAGAATGGGGGCGAGAAAAACTGTTTTTT.

This chain's CDR3 is CASRAVGGSNSPLHF. The CDR3 DNA reads as TGTGCCAGCAGGGCAGTGGGGGGTTCGAATTCACCCCTCCACTTT. The genes are TRBV7-2 and TRBJ1-6; perhaps TRBD1 as D (5 bases). The CDR3 runs to 15 residues. Germline loops: CDR1 SGHTA, CDR2 FQGNSA. V dropped 6 bases and J dropped 7 bases, with 16 bases sitting between them.

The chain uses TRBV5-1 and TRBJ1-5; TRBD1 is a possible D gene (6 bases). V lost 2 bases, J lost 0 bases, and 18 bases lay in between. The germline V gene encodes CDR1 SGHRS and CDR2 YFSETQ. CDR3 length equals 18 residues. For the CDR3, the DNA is TGCGCCAGCAGCTTATCCCCGAGTGGGGGCGATAGCAATCAGCCCCAGCATTTT. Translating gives CASSLSPSGGDSNQPQHF.

CDR3 nucleotides: TGTGCCAGCAGCGTAGCTTGGGCTAGCGGTTACTACGAGCAGTACTTC. This encodes CASSVAWASGYYEQYF. This chain uses TRBV9 with TRBJ2-7; TRBD2 agrees at 7 bases. This CDR3 region has 16 residues. The J segment lost 3 bases and the V segment lost 0 bases, leaving 9 bases of the junction unmatched. The germline CDR1 and CDR2 sequences are SGDLS and YYNGEE.

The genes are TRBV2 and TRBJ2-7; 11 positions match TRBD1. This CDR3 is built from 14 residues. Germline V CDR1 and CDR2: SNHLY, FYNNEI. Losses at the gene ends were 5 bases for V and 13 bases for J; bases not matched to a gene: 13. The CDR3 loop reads CASSFSSRDRGVYF. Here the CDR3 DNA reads TGTGCCAGCAGTTTCTCCTCCCGGGACAGGGGGGTATACTTC.

This chain's CDR3 is CASSSGQRNQPQHF. The CDR3 DNA sequence: TGTGCCAGCAGTTCCGGACAGCGCAATCAGCCCCAGCATTTT. The chain carries TRBV28 and TRBJ1-5, with D possibly matching TRBD1 (6 bases). The CDR3 totals 14 residues. V gave up 4 bases and J gave up 2 bases, with 9 bases separating them. The V gene's germline CDR1 is MDHEN and CDR2 SYDVKM.

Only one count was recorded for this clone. DNA for the CDR3: TGCGCCAGCAGCTTGGGGACTGAAGCTTTCTTT. Amino acid sequence: CASSLGTEAFF. The V gene is TRBV5-1, the J gene TRBJ1-1; D gene uncertain. This CDR3 contains 11 residues. Trimming left V 0 bases short and J 5 bases short, with 2 bases between. The germline CDR1 and CDR2 sequences are SGHRS and YFSETQ.

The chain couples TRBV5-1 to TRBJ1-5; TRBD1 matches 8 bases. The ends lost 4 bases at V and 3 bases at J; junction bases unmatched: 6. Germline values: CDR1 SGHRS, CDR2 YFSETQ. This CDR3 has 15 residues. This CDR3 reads CASSIGTGNNQPQHF. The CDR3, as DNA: TGCGCCAGCAGCATAGGGACAGGTAACAATCAGCCCCAGCATTTT.

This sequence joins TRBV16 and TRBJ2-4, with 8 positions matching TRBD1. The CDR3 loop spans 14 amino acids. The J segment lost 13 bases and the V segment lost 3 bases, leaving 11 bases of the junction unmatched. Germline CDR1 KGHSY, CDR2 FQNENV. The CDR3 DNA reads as TGTGCCAGCAGCCATACAGCTGGGACAGGCGGCCAGTACTTC. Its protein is CASSHTAGTGGQYF.

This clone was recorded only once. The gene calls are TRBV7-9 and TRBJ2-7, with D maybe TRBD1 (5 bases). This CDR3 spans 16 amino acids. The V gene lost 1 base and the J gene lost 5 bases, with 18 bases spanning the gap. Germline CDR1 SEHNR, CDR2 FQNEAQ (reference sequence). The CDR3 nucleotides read TGTGCCAGCAGCTTAGGAGTGGGGCTAAGCATCCACGAGCAGTACTTC. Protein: CASSLGVGLSIHEQYF.

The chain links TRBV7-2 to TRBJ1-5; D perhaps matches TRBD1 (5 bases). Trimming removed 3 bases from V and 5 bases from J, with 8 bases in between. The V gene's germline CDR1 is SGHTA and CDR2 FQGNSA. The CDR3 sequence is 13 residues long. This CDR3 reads CASSLRGDQPQHF. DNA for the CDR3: TGTGCCAGCAGCTTGCGGGGGGATCAGCCCCAGCATTTT.

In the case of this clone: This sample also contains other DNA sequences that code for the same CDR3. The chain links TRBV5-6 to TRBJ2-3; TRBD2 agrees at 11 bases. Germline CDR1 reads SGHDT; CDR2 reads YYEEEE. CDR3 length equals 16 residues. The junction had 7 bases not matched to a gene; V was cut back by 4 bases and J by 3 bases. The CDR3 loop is CASSPLAGGPTDTQYF. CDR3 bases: TGTGCCAGCAGCCCCTTAGCGGGGGGGCCGACAGATACGCAGTATTTT.

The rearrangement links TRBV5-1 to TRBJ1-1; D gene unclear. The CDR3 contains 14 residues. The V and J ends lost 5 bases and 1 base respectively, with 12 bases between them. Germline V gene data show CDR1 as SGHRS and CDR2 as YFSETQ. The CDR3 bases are TGCGCCAGCAGTGGGCGGACGACGAACACTGAAGCTTTCTTT. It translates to CASSGRTTNTEAFF.

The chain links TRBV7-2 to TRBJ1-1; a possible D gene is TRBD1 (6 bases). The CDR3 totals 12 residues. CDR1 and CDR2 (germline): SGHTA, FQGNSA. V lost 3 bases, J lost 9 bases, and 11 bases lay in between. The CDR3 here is CASSLRDTQAFF. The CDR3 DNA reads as TGTGCCAGCAGCTTGCGGGACACCCAAGCTTTCTTT.

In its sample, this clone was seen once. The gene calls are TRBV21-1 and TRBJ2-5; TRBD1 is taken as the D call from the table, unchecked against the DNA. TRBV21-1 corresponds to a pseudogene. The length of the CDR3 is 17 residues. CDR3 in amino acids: CASSDFVGQGQFRTQYF. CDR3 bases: TGTGCCAGCAGCGACTTCGTGGGACAGGGGCAGTTTCGGACCCAGTACTTC.

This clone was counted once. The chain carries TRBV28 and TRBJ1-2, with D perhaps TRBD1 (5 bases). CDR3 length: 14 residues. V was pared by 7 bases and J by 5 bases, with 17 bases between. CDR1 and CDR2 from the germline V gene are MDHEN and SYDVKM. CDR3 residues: CASTNGAGWYGYTF. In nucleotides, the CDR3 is TGTGCCAGCACTAACGGGGCAGGGTGGTATGGCTACACCTTC.

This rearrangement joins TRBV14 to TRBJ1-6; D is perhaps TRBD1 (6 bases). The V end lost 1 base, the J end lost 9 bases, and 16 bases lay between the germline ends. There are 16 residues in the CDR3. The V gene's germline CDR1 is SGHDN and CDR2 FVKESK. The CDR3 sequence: CASSQGHGGQISPLHF. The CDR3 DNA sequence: TGTGCCAGCAGCCAAGGGCACGGGGGGCAAATTTCACCCCTCCACTTT.

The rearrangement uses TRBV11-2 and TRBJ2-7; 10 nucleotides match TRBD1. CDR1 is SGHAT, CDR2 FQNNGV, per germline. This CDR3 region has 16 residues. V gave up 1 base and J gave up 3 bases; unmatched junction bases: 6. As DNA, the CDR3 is TGTGCCAGCAGCTTAGTCCCGGGACAGGGGTTCTACGAGCAGTACTTC. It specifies CASSLVPGQGFYEQYF. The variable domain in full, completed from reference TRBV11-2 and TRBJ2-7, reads EAGVAQSPRYKIIEKRQSVAFWCNPISGHATLYWYQQILGQGPKLLIQFQNNGVVDDSQLPKDRFSAERLKGVDSTLKIQPAKLEDSAVYLCASSLVPGQGFYEQYFGPGTRLTVT.

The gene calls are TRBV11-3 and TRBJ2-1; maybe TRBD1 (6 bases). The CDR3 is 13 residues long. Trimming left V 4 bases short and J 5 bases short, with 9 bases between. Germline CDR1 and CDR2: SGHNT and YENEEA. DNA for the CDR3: TGTGCCAGCAGCTACAGGGTTAACAATGAGCAGTTCTTC. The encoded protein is CASSYRVNNEQFF.

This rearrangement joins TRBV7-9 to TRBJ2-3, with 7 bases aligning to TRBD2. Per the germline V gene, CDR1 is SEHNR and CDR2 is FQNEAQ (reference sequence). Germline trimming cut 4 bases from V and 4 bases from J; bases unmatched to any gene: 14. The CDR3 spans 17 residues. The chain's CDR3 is CASSSREGSGNADTQYF. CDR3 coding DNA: TGTGCCAGCAGCTCCAGGGAGGGAAGCGGGAACGCAGATACGCAGTATTTT.

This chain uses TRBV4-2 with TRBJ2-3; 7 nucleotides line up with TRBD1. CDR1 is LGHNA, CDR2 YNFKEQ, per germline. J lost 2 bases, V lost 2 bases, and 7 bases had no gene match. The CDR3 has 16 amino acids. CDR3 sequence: CASSQTRGQSTDTQYF. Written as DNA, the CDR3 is TGTGCCAGCAGCCAAACCAGGGGACAGTCCACAGATACGCAGTATTTT.

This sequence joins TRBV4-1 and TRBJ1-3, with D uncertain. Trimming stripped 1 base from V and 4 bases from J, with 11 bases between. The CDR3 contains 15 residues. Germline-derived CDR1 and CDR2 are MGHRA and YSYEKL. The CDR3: CASSQVGSGGNTIYF. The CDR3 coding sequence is TGCGCCAGCAGCCAAGTCGGGAGCGGGGGAAACACCATATATTTT.

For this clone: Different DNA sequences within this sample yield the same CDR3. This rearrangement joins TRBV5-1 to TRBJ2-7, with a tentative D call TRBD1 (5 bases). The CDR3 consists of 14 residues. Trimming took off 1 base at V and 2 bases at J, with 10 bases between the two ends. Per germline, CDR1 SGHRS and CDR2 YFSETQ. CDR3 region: CASSLSPGPYEQYF. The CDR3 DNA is TGCGCCAGCAGCTTGTCACCAGGGCCCTACGAGCAGTACTTC.

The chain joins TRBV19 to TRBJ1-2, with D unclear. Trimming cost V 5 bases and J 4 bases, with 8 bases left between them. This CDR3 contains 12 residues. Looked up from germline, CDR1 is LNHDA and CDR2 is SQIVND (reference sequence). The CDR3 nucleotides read TGTGCCAGTAGTTTCACCCTCTATGGCTACACCTTC. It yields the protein CASSFTLYGYTF.

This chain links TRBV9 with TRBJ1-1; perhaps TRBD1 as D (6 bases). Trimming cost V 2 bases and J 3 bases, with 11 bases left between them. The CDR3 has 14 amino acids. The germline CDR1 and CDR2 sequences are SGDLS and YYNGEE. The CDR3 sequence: CASSVGGRDTEAFF. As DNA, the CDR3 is TGTGCCAGCAGCGTCGGGGGGCGAGACACTGAAGCTTTCTTT.

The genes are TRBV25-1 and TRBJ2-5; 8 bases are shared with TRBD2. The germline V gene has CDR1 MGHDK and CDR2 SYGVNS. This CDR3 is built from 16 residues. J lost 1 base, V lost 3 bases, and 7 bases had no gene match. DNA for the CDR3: TGTGCCAGCAGTGATGCGGCTAGCGGGTTCCAAGAGACCCAGTACTTC. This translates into CASSDAASGFQETQYF.